This section outlines one T cell receptor (beta chain) sequence together with its context. The antigen it recognizes is unknown. Qualities for individual bases were not recorded, and no much larger clone is one base off. Other DNA variants within this sample encode the same CDR3. TCR CDR3 regions were amplified from genomic DNA by multiplex PCR using the deep immunoSEQ assay. Extracted genomic DNA from each cell subset was distributed evenly across all wells of several immunoSEQ 96-well plates, and each plate was treated as a replicate. For sorted subsets, each replicate PCR was loaded with around 220 ng genomic DNA, equivalent to some 27,000 T cell genomes. Purified libraries were quantified with a Qubit 3.0 fluorometer, sized on a Bioanalyzer 2100, and re-quantified with the KAPA Library Quantification kit. Every immunoSEQ 96-well plate was sequenced on a dedicated single-read 150-cycle Illumina NextSeq 550 flow cell. Per the original workflow: The immunoSEQ output contained only junctional sequences without quality scores, so filtering could not match that applied to full-length reads. Sequences were annotated with PyIR, a Python wrapper for IgBLAST v1.9, and V/J genes and CDR3 were assigned using IMGT germline references. Reads were removed for weak V/J assignments (E-value above 1e-6), missing CDR3, stop codons, out-of-frame junctions, or ambiguous translated residues. V3J clonotypes were defined as sequences sharing the same inferred V gene, J gene, and CDR3 amino acid sequence. Percentage overlap between repertoires was computed as shared unique clonotypes divided by the size of the smaller repertoire. Repertoire richness was assessed with RTK rarefaction, the Chao1 estimator, and Recon v2.1 estimates of unobserved clonotypes. Generation probabilities were computed with OLGA for all TCRbeta clonotypes obtained by the gDNA method from several donors. As stored in TCRdb, this immuneACCESS dataset retains in-frame rearrangements with V and J assigned. A fraction of the clones does not appear; measured against another copy, unresolved V genes explain less than half of the discrepancy, and the remainder lacks a known reason. V and J calls and clone size are given by that table; D and trimming were obtained from the DNA. This sample gives some 1,400,000 clones in total; more than 95% of them show up just once. About 1% of the sample is held by the ten biggest clonotypes.

These data originate in a study of shared clonotypes between healthy human individuals (dated by TCRdb to 2020 to 2021). As for the study more broadly: The cohort included a few men and a couple of women between 18 and 49 years of age. For each donor, CD4 naive and CD4 memory were each given three plates, CD8 naive was given two plates, and CD8 memory was given one plate. Libraries were prepared and TCR repertoires were sequenced by different laboratories using diverse techniques, in order to increase sequencing depth and limit assay-specific biases. Between about 0.8 and 9 billion PBMCs per donor were obtained by leukapheresis. To estimate repertoire size and how much clonotype sharing occurs between individuals, the study deeply sequenced the blood TCR repertoires of roughly 5 healthy adults.

Overall study outcomes, separate from this receptor: Compared with non-shared clonotypes, clonotypes shared by all four sorted-subset donors had higher generation probabilities. Even with the large sequencing depth, rarefaction of the sorted-subset datasets indicated that sequencing was incomplete. Naive subsets generally had larger estimated clonotype richness than memory subsets did. Across a handful of donors, around 5% of naive CD4, roughly 3.5% of naive CD8, 2.3% of memory CD4, and approximately 0.4% of memory CD8 clonotypes were shared. Because the study included only a small number of donors, the genetic and exposure-history diversity represented was limited. Pairwise subsampling indicated that sequencing depth was expected to affect the degree of clonotype sharing among donors. Only blood was sampled, and tissue TCR repertoires likely differ from those in blood.

Measured from the cysteine to the phenylalanine, the CDR3 is 13 residues long. CDR3 DNA is the only sequence kept; it has 39 bases, read in frame from the first base. Trimming takes 4 bases from V and 0 bases from J, and the germline ends sit 9 bases apart. The germline V gene provides CDR1 SQVTM and CDR2 ANQGSEA. Donors were healthy HIV-negative adults with no recently reported acute infections or vaccinations. Every donor was a Caucasian adult residing in Nashville, Tennessee, USA. CD4+ T cells were enriched by magnetic negative selection, after which naive cells were positively selected on CD45RA and the negative fraction was taken as the memory subset. Blood was obtained by leukapheresis, after which PBMCs were separated by Ficoll-Histopaque density gradient centrifugation and cryopreserved in liquid nitrogen vapor phase. Analytical flow cytometry was used to check the purity and quantity of each magnetically sorted T cell population. Genomic DNA was isolated from each sorted fraction and quantified by UV absorbance on a Nanodrop 2000c.

In this chain, TRBV29-1 is recombined with TRBJ1-1; the D gene assignment is ambiguous. Sequencing used naive CD4+ T cells sorted from blood. The cell subset or site label of this sample denotes: CD45RA+ positively selected. This receptor was identified in a man aged 25-45 years in good health. The DNA reads as follows: TGCAGCGTTGTCGGTCGGATGAACACTGAAGCTTTCTTT. Its translation is CSVVGRMNTEAFF.